Given below is one TCR beta chain in context. It lacks a known antigen. No much larger clone exists at a distance of one base, and base qualities are not known. This specimen belongs to a study of blood T cell repertoires in COVID-19 (dated by TCRdb to 2020 to 2021). Describing the broader study: Collaborator samples came from the United States, Italy and Spain and covered acute and convalescent phases of COVID-19. The material from the prospective study consisted of cDNA or gDNA derived from T cells, B-cell-depleted T cells, or PBMCs. Deeply sampled blood TCRbeta repertoires from subjects exposed to, actively infected with, or recovered from COVID-19 were included in the dataset. The repertoires were released in a freely available public database intended as a resource for research on the immune response to SARS-CoV-2. The samples were drawn from the first 160 participants of the ongoing ImmuneRACE study and from 1,254 subjects provided by 6 global collaborators. Nearly every sample came with metadata listing a de-identified subject ID, COVID-19 status, age in years and sex. Where available, HLA class I and class II types were taken from metadata supplied by the sample provider and were not determined by assay-based typing.

From the cysteine up to the phenylalanine, the CDR3 has a length of 14 residues. Only the CDR3 part of the read is kept: 42 bases, read in frame from the first base. From the germline V gene, CDR1 is KGHDR and CDR2 is SFDVKD. V is shortened by 9 bases, J by 4 bases, and the region joining them spans 16 bases. TCRbeta CDR3 regions were amplified from genomic DNA by means of the immunoSEQ Assay, a bias-controlled multiplex PCR. Per the authors' processing: The number of nucleated cells in each sample was estimated by amplification of reference gene primers within the assay. To quantify the absolute abundance of each unique TCRbeta CDR3 rearrangement, sequence reads were collapsed and filtered. Productive Simpson clonality was computed per sample as the square root of Simpson's diversity index over productive rearrangements. Imported from immuneACCESS, the table was reduced by TCRdb to in-frame sequences with V and J called. These copies leave out some clones; in studies compared against another copy, an unresolved V gene accounts for under half, and the cause of the remainder is not known. That table supplies the V and J calls and clone size; D and trimming were determined from the DNA. The table for this sample lists about 400,000 clones; 65% to 90% of them were counted only once. The ten largest account for 7.1% of the sample.

One collaborating source in Seattle enrolled patients while the patients were actively infected and followed the patients over time throughout the course of disease. The collaborating institutions used their own protocols to collect whole blood in K2EDTA tubes. For TCRbeta analysis, collaborators shipped samples in one of three forms: frozen whole blood, isolated PBMCs, or DNA extracted from either of those sample types. Broad study findings and their caveats: The quantity of clinical and demographic metadata differed by source and by participant and was supplied without curation.

The receptor was isolated from a woman aged 60-75 years with COVID-19, enrolled during active disease. The sample consisted of peripheral blood. The receptor chain draws on TRBV24-1 and TRBJ2-3, with a tentative D gene TRBD2 over 5 matching bases. CDR3 region: CATAAAGKADTQYF. The nucleotide sequence reads TGTGCCACCGCGGCTGCCGGGAAGGCAGATACGCAGTATTTT.